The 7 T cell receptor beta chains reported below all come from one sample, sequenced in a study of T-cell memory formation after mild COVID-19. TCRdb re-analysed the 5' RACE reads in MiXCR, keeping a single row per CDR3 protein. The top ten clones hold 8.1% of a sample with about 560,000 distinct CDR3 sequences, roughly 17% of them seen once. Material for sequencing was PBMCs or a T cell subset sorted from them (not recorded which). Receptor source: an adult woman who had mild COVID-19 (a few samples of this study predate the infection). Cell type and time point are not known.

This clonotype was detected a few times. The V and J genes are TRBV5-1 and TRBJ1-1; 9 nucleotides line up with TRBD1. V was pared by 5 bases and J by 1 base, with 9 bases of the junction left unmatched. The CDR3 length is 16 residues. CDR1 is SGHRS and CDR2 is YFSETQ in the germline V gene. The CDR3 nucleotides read TGCGCCAGCAGGGTCCCGGGACAGGGACCGAACACTGAAGCTTTCTTT. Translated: CASRVPGQGPNTEAFF. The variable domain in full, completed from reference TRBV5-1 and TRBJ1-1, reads KAGVTQTPRYLIKTRGQQVTLSCSPISGHRSVSWYQQTPGQGLQFLFEYFSETQRNKGNFPGRFSGRQFSNSRSEMNVSTLELGDSALYLCASRVPGQGPNTEAFFGQGTRLTVV.

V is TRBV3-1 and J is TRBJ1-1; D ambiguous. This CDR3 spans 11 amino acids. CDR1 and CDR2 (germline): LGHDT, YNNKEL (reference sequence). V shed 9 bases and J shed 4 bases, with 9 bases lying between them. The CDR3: CASKSPTEAFF. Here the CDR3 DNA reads TGTGCCAGTAAAAGCCCCACTGAAGCTTTCTTT.

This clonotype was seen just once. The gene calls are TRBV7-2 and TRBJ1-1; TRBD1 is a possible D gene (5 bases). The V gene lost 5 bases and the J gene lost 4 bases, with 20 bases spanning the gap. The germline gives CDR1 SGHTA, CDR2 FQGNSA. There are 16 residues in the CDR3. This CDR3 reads CASSHPREGPGTEAFF. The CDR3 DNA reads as TGTGCCAGCAGCCACCCGAGGGAGGGACCGGGCACTGAAGCTTTCTTT.

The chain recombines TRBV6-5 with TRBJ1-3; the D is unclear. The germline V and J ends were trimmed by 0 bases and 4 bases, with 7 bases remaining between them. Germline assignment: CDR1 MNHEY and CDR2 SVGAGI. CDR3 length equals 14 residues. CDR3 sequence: CASSYSGEGNTIYF. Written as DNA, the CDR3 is TGTGCCAGCAGTTACTCTGGGGAAGGAAACACCATATATTTT.

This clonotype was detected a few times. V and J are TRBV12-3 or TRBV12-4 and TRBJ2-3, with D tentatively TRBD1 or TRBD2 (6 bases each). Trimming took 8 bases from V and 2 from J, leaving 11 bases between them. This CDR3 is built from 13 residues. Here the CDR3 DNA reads TGTGCCAGCCAAGGGGGGTACACAGATACGCAGTATTTT. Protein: CASQGGYTDTQYF.

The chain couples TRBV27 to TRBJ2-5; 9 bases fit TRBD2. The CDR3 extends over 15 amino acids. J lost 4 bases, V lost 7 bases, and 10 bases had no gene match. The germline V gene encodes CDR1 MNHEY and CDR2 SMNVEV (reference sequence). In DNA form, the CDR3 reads TGTGCCAGCACGGAGTATAGCGGGGGTGTAGAGACCCAGTACTTC. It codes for CASTEYSGGVETQYF.

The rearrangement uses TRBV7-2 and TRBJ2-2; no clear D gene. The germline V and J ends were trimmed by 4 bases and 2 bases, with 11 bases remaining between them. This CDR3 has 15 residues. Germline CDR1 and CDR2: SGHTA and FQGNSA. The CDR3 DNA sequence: TGTGCCAGCAGCTCCTATATAGCCAACACCGGGGAGCTGTTTTTT. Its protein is CASSSYIANTGELFF.